This T cell receptor beta chain was recovered during a study of tumor-infiltrating lymphocytes in primary liver carcinoma. Study details: Treatment of the patients' primary liver carcinoma consisted of surgical resection. Patients, male and female, were 30 to 69 years old.

Notes on the study in general: Tumor region pairs shared more overlap than did tumor-adjacent and tumor-blood pairs.

The source of the blood RNA was unsorted whole blood, and germline DNA was extracted as well. Those patients suffered from chronic HBV infection and were treatment-naive. In regard to this clonotype: Its target is unknown. Just one base apart from a much larger clone, this may be a read error.

The investigators made TCR beta cDNA from about 500 ng total RNA, using a constant-region primer. Slightly modified ARM-PCR, run as three nested multiplex PCR rounds, produced the TCR beta libraries. The two initial PCR rounds, about 9 cycles each, used TRBV1-TRBV30 forward and C-beta reverse primers. TCRdb fed the multiplex PCR reads into MiXCR, producing one record per CDR3 protein. Among roughly 330,000 distinct CDR3 sequences, roughly 61% were seen once, and the ten largest hold about 6.5%. CDR1 MNHNY and CDR2 SVGAGI come from the germline V gene (reference sequence). There are 15 residues in the CDR3.

The sequence was obtained from a man in his forties with primary liver carcinoma and hepatitis B virus infection. The chain has TRBV6-6 and TRBJ1-5; tentative D call: TRBD1 (5 bases). Sequenced: peripheral blood. The CDR3 bases are TGTTCCAGCAGTTACCTGACAGTTAGCAATCAGCCCCAGCATTTT. This sequence encodes CSSSYLTVSNQPQHF.